Below, 21 T cell receptor beta chains from the same sample are listed, as sequenced in a study of blood T cells in healthy people across ages. A second PCR, run for roughly 7 to 11 cycles, used a sample-barcoded 5' primer plus a J-beta primer mix. Using its own MiXCR run on the 5' RACE reads, TCRdb lists one record per CDR3 protein. The sample shows approximately 1,700,000 distinct CDR3 sequences, about 39% of them seen only once. The sequenced sample was blood. These receptors all stem from a human donor in good health.

This clonotype occurred a few times. The chain carries TRBV4-1 and TRBJ1-2, with D perhaps matching TRBD1 (6 bases). Between the trimmed V and J ends, which lost 0 bases and 4 bases, there was a span of 15 bases. The CDR3 has 16 residues. Germline values: CDR1 MGHRA, CDR2 YSYEKL. For the CDR3, the DNA is TGCGCCAGCAGCCAAGAGAATTTAGCCAGGGGCTATGGCTACACCTTC. Protein product: CASSQENLARGYGYTF.

A remark on this clonotype: This may be a read error, as it is one base from a much larger clone. The V call is TRBV20-1, the J call TRBJ2-5; TRBD2 matches at 9 bases. The J call may be in error: the DNA end matches TRBJ2-7 better. Germline CDR1 reads DFQATT; CDR2 reads SNEGSKA (reference sequence). The length of the CDR3 is 13 residues. CDR3 protein: CSARISGGHEQYF. In DNA form, the CDR3 reads TGCAGTGCTAGAATTAGCGGGGGCCACGAGCAGTACTTC.

This clonotype was recorded many times. The V call is TRBV20-1, the J call TRBJ2-3, with unresolved D. CDR1 is DFQATT and CDR2 is SNEGSKA in the germline V gene (reference sequence). Trimming shortened V by 3 bases and J by 6 bases, and 10 bases separated the two germline ends. This CDR3 has 12 amino acids. The CDR3 region has the DNA TGCAGTGCTAGTCCTTCGTCGGATACGCAGTATTTT. Encoded protein: CSASPSSDTQYF.

This clonotype has only a few counts. The gene calls are TRBV6-1 and TRBJ2-5; TRBD2 matches at 8 bases. V gave up 7 bases and J gave up 5 bases; unmatched junction bases: 18. The length of the CDR3 is 17 residues. Per the germline V gene, CDR1 is MNHNS and CDR2 is SASEGT. This CDR3 reads CASTKSPRGGGWETQYF. The CDR3 DNA is TGTGCCAGCACCAAGTCCCCCCGGGGGGGAGGATGGGAGACCCAGTACTTC.

In DNA form, the CDR3 reads TGTGCCACTACTAGTACCCACGAGCAGTACTTC. Protein product: CATTSTHEQYF. This chain connects TRBV10-3 to TRBJ2-5; maybe TRBD2 (5 bases). The DNA end favors TRBJ2-7, so the J call may be wrong. This CDR3 has 11 amino acids. From germline, CDR1 is ENHRY and CDR2 SYGVKD.

This chain connects TRBV20-1 to TRBJ2-3, with 10 positions matching TRBD2. CDR3 length: 14 residues. Germline-derived CDR1 and CDR2 are DFQATT and SNEGSKA (reference sequence). V lost 2 bases, J lost 6 bases, and 5 bases stayed unmatched. CDR3 sequence reads: CSARLAGEGDTQYF. CDR3 in DNA: TGCAGTGCTAGACTAGCGGGGGAGGGTGATACGCAGTATTTT.

This chain connects TRBV27 to TRBJ1-1, with a weak D call TRBD1 (5 bases). V shed 4 bases and J shed 4 bases, with 13 bases lying between them. The length of the CDR3 is 14 residues. Germline assignment: CDR1 MNHEY and CDR2 SMNVEV (reference sequence). The CDR3 region is CASSSVPGITEAFF. In DNA, the CDR3 is TGTGCCAGCAGTTCAGTTCCAGGGATCACTGAAGCTTTCTTT.

The genes are TRBV20-1 and TRBJ2-5; possibly TRBD1 for D (6 bases). The length of the CDR3 is 13 residues. Trimming took 3 bases from V and 4 from J, leaving 12 bases between them. CDR1 is DFQATT, CDR2 SNEGSKA, per germline (reference sequence). The DNA of the CDR3 is TGCAGTGCTAGGTCCACAGGGAGAGAGACCCAGTACTTC. The encoded protein is CSARSTGRETQYF.

The gene calls are TRBV7-2 and TRBJ2-1; 10 nucleotides agree with TRBD2. The CDR3 contains 15 residues. Germline V CDR1 and CDR2: SGHTA, FQGNSA. The J segment lost 3 bases and the V segment lost 7 bases, leaving 6 bases of the junction unmatched. CDR3 protein: CASIERGGRYNEQFF. In DNA, the CDR3 is TGTGCCAGCATTGAGCGGGGGGGCCGCTACAATGAGCAGTTCTTC.

The chain joins TRBV4-3 to TRBJ2-1; D ambiguous. CDR1 and CDR2 from the germline V gene are LGHNA and YSLEER. V lost 3 bases to trimming and J lost 0 bases, with 12 bases between them. The CDR3 sequence is 16 residues long. CDR3 in amino acids: CASSHADGSSYNEQFF. For the CDR3, the DNA is TGCGCCAGCAGCCATGCCGACGGCAGCTCCTACAATGAGCAGTTCTTC.

The J gene is TRBJ1-5, the V gene TRBV4-3; D not certain. V gave up 0 bases and J gave up 5 bases, with 5 bases separating them. Germline lookup yields CDR1 LGHNA and CDR2 YSLEER. This CDR3 is built from 13 residues. The CDR3 bases are TGCGCCAGCAGCCAAGAATCTCATCAGCCCCAGCATTTT. It specifies CASSQESHQPQHF.

This clonotype appeared a few times. This chain connects TRBV27 to TRBJ2-4, with 11 bases identical to TRBD1. TRBJ2-7 explains the end of the DNA better; the J call may be wrong. Germline CDR1 and CDR2: MNHEY and SMNVEV (reference sequence). CDR3 length: 15 amino acids. CDR3 DNA sequence: TGTGCCAGCCATAGACTCGGACAGGGGGCTTACGAGCAGTACTTC. This codes for CASHRLGQGAYEQYF.

This clonotype was found a few times. The genes are TRBV15 and TRBJ2-7; possibly TRBD1 for D (5 bases). Deletions cut 3 bases from V and 1 base from J, with 10 bases between. From germline, CDR1 is LNHNV and CDR2 YYDKDF (reference sequence). The CDR3 sequence is 14 residues long. The CDR3 region has the DNA TGTGCCACCAGCAGCGAGAGACAGTCCTACGAGCAGTACTTC. This gives the protein CATSSERQSYEQYF.

The CDR3 reads CAISETLAGGTDTQYF. As DNA, the CDR3 is TGTGCCATCAGTGAAACCTTAGCGGGGGGAACAGATACGCAGTATTTT. This chain joins TRBV10-3 and TRBJ2-3, with 10 bases fitting TRBD2. The CDR3 contains 16 residues. With 3 bases clipped from V and 3 bases from J, the junction kept 6 bases outside the gene matches. The V gene's germline CDR1 is ENHRY and CDR2 SYGVKD.

This clonotype was observed a few times. The gene calls are TRBV6-2 or TRBV6-3 and TRBJ2-7; perhaps TRBD2 as D (5 bases). CDR1 is MNHEY, CDR2 SVGEGT, per germline. Trimming left V 2 bases short and J 4 bases short, with 12 bases between. The CDR3 is made up of 14 amino acids. As DNA, the CDR3 is TGTGCCAGCAGTTACACCGGGAAGGGATACGAGCAGTACTTC. It specifies CASSYTGKGYEQYF.

V gene TRBV5-1 combines with J gene TRBJ2-5, with D possibly TRBD2 on 6 matching bases. V lost 3 bases to trimming and J lost 6 bases, with 15 bases between them. Germline V gene data show CDR1 as SGHRS and CDR2 as YFSETQ. The CDR3 length is 14 residues. For the CDR3, the DNA is TGCGCCAGCAGCTCTGATGCGGGGACGAAGACCCAGTACTTC. It yields the protein CASSSDAGTKTQYF.

The chain couples TRBV7-9 to TRBJ2-7, with 7 nucleotides matching TRBD1. The germline CDR1 and CDR2 sequences are SEHNR and FQNEAQ (reference sequence). This CDR3 is 16 amino acids long. V gave up 2 bases and J gave up 0 bases; unmatched junction bases: 7. CDR3 loop: CASSLPPAGGSYEQYF. Written as DNA, the CDR3 is TGTGCCAGCAGCTTACCCCCAGCAGGGGGCTCCTACGAGCAGTACTTC.

This clonotype was seen only a few times. The gene calls are TRBV28 and TRBJ2-5; D gene unclear. Germline V CDR1 and CDR2: MDHEN, SYDVKM. The germline V and J ends were trimmed by 6 bases and 5 bases, with 19 bases remaining between them. This CDR3 comprises 15 residues. The CDR3 sequence is CASSKPSNGWETQYF. CDR3 bases: TGTGCCAGCAGCAAACCGTCGAATGGTTGGGAGACCCAGTACTTC.

The chain carries TRBV25-1 and TRBJ2-1; D possibly uses TRBD1 or TRBD2 (5 bases each). This CDR3 spans 15 amino acids. Between the trimmed V and J ends, which lost 3 bases and 4 bases, there was a span of 13 bases. Per the germline V gene, CDR1 is MGHDK and CDR2 is SYGVNS. The CDR3 sequence: CASSDPGTGYNEQFF. CDR3 DNA: TGTGCCAGCAGTGACCCCGGGACGGGATACAATGAGCAGTTCTTC.

The table lists this clonotype with a few counts. This rearrangement joins TRBV7-2 to TRBJ2-7; D remains ambiguous. CDR1 is SGHTA, CDR2 FQGNSA, per germline. Trimming removed 1 base at V and 3 bases at J, with 7 bases between. CDR3 size: 13 residues. Here the CDR3 DNA reads TGTGCCAGCAGCTTAGAATCTTACTACGAGCAGTACTTC. Protein sequence: CASSLESYYEQYF.

In this sample, this clonotype turned up a few times. The chain is built from TRBV10-3 and TRBJ2-7; D unresolved. Between the trimmed V and J ends, which lost 0 bases and 1 base, there was a span of 7 bases. This CDR3 has 14 residues. Germline V gives CDR1 ENHRY, CDR2 SYGVKD. CDR3 coding DNA: TGTGCCATCAGTGAGTCGTCAGAATCCTACGAGCAGTACTTC. It encodes CAISESSESYEQYF.